This T cell receptor (beta chain) was sequenced in a study of T cells in Graves' hyperthyroidism and ophthalmopathy. Authors of the study amplified TCR beta CDR3 regions from RNA transcripts. The TCR CDR3 was amplified in a first-round RT-PCR using the HTBI primer set. Using its own MiXCR run on the multiplex PCR reads, TCRdb lists one record per CDR3 protein. The table has about 420,000 distinct CDR3 sequences, roughly an eighth seen once. CDR1 is LNHNV, CDR2 YYDKDF, per germline (reference sequence). CDR3 size: 14 residues. Trimming pared 0 bases from V and 4 bases from J, leaving 9 bases between. The source is a woman under 30 with Graves' hyperthyroidism. The rearrangement joins TRBV15 to TRBJ2-5, with D perhaps TRBD2 (6 bases). The specimen sequenced was blood. The CDR3 region is CATSRDSGGETQYF. The CDR3 nucleotides read TGTGCCACCAGCAGAGATTCCGGGGGAGAGACCCAGTACTTC. Together with reference TRBV15 and TRBJ2-5, the CDR3 gives the full variable domain: DAMVIQNPRYQVTQFGKPVTLSCSQTLNHNVMYWYQQKSSQAPKLLFHYYDKDFNNEADTPDNFQSRRPNTSFCFLDIRSPGLGDTAMYLCATSRDSGGETQYFGPGTRLLVL.